This TCR beta chain comes out of a study of blood T cell repertoires in COVID-19. The repertoire was sequenced with immunoSEQ multiplex PCR; TCRdb's copy has only in-frame clones and lacks some. There are about 200,000 clones in the sample; around four fifths occur only once, and roughly 8% lies in the top ten. V gave up 2 bases and J gave up 0 bases; unmatched junction bases: 4. This CDR3 is built from 15 residues. Germline V lookup: CDR1 KGHSH, CDR2 LQKENI. Specimen: peripheral blood. The chain is built from TRBV18 and TRBJ2-7; the match to TRBD2 covers 7 bases. This TCR came from a woman aged 50 to 60 with acute or convalescent COVID-19. The CDR3 bases are TGTGCCAGCTCACCAAGTAGCGGGTACTCCTACGAGCAGTACTTC. Protein: CASSPSSGYSYEQYF.